The clone carrying this TCR beta chain was seen a handful of times. Its cognate antigen is unknown. The sample comes from a study of regulatory T cells in long-lasting Graves disease. Study observations and caveats: Shared public clonotypes totalled roughly 2,500 in persistent patients, compared with about 990 in new patients. It was possible that the small sample size reduced accuracy. It was peripheral blood alone, not thyroid tissue, that was studied.

In building TCR beta libraries, iRepertoire HTBI primers were used together with Arm-PCR of CDR3 regions. TCRdb called the multiplex PCR reads again in MiXCR, with one record for every CDR3 protein. The sample records 600,000 to 850,000 distinct CDR3 sequences, around 30% being singletons. V shed 3 bases and J shed 6 bases, with 8 bases lying between them. This CDR3 has 13 amino acids. Germline-derived CDR1 and CDR2 are KGHSH and LQKENI. The time point denotes: persistent/refractory GD, antithyroid drugs over 5 years with positive TRAb. Extracted PBMC RNA gave rise to the TCR library. This chain joins TRBV18 and TRBJ1-4; no definite D call. Sample: peripheral blood mononuclear cells (PBMCs), taken when the disease was refractory, from a patient treated with antithyroid drugs. The sequence derives from a female donor with Graves disease. This CDR3 reads CASSPVEYEKLFF. DNA for the CDR3: TGTGCCAGCTCACCGGTGGAGTATGAAAAACTGTTTTTT. Full variable domain (missing parts from reference TRBV18 and TRBJ1-4): NAGVMQNPRHLVRRRGQEARLRCSPMKGHSHVYWYRQLPEEGLKFMVYLQKENIIDESGMPKERFSAEFPKEGPSILRIQQVVRGDSAAYFCASSPVEYEKLFFGSGTQLSVL.